The 19 T cell receptor beta chains listed next were all sequenced from one sample in a study of control samples from healthy donors and cancer patients. Here immunoSEQ multiplex PCR was the method, and the copy in TCRdb shows in-frame clones only, minus some. Here the sample spans approximately 85,000 clones, about 89% being singletons. What was sequenced was blood. The receptor set was obtained from a woman aged 55-69 years in good health.

This chain joins TRBV27 and TRBJ2-5; TRBD2 agrees at 7 bases. Germline V lookup: CDR1 MNHEY, CDR2 SMNVEV (reference sequence). This CDR3 is built from 14 residues. The V segment lost 5 bases and the J segment 7 bases; nucleotides outside the gene matches: 10. CDR3 sequence: CASSPSGPTGTQYF. CDR3 DNA: TGTGCCAGCAGTCCTAGCGGTCCGACGGGGACCCAGTACTTC.

The genes are TRBV19 and TRBJ1-3; D is ambiguous. This CDR3 is 16 amino acids long. CDR1 and CDR2 (germline): LNHDA, SQIVND (reference sequence). Trimming stripped 3 bases from V and 0 bases from J, with 12 bases between. The CDR3 reads CASSMWVSSSGNTIYF. CDR3 bases: TGTGCCAGTAGTATGTGGGTCAGCAGCTCTGGAAACACCATATATTTT.

This sequence joins TRBV29-1 and TRBJ1-1; TRBD1 is a possible D gene (5 bases). The germline V gene encodes CDR1 SQVTM and CDR2 ANQGSEA. Deletions cut 6 bases from V and 11 bases from J, with 16 bases between. This CDR3 region has 11 residues. This chain's CDR3 is CSVGGRKEAFF. The CDR3 region has the DNA TGCAGCGTGGGGGGACGGAAAGAGGCTTTCTTT. Drawing the rest from reference TRBV29-1 and TRBJ1-1, the complete variable domain is SAVISQKPSRDICQRGTSLTIQCQVDSQVTMMFWYRQQPGQSLTLIATANQGSEATYESGFVIDKFPISRPNLTFSTLTVSNMSPEDSSIYLCSVGGRKEAFFGQGTRLTVV.

The V call is TRBV11-3, the J call TRBJ1-4, with D perhaps matching TRBD1 (6 bases). This CDR3 is 13 amino acids long. V lost 10 bases to trimming and J lost 6 bases, with 15 bases between them. CDR1 and CDR2 (germline): SGHNT, YENEEA. The CDR3 region has the DNA TGTGCCACCCGGGACCCAGGGGATGAAAAACTGTTTTTT. This encodes CATRDPGDEKLFF.

The chain couples TRBV11-2 to TRBJ2-2; 7 nucleotides line up with TRBD1. Germline CDR1 SGHAT, CDR2 FQNNGV. V trimming: 5 bases; J trimming: 6 bases; junction bases outside the gene matches: 12. This CDR3 has 16 residues. CDR3 nucleotides: TGTGCCAGCAGCCCCAGGGGGAACAACGTAGCCGGGGAGCTGTTTTTT. Amino acid sequence: CASSPRGNNVAGELFF.

This sequence joins TRBV7-9 and TRBJ2-3; 12 nucleotides agree with TRBD1. J was trimmed by 5 bases and V by 5 bases; bases with no gene match: 5. This CDR3 has 15 amino acids. The germline V gene encodes CDR1 SEHNR and CDR2 FQNEAQ (reference sequence). The CDR3 DNA sequence: TGTGCCAGCAGCCGAGGGACAGGGGGCCGAGATACGCAGTATTTT. This sequence encodes CASSRGTGGRDTQYF. The entire variable domain, with the rest obtained from reference TRBV7-9 and TRBJ2-3, is as follows: DTGVSQNPRHKITKRGQNVTFRCDPISEHNRLYWYRQTLGQGPEFLTYFQNEAQLEKSRLLSDRFSAERPKGSFSTLEIQRTEQGDSAMYLCASSRGTGGRDTQYFGPGTRLTVL.

V is TRBV25-1 and J is TRBJ2-3; weak D call: TRBD2 (6 bases). The CDR3 covers 14 residues. Trimming left V 4 bases short and J 6 bases short, with 14 bases between. Per the germline V gene, CDR1 is MGHDK and CDR2 is SYGVNS. CDR3 nucleotide sequence: TGTGCCAGCAGTGTAAGACTAGGGGTGGATACGCAGTATTTT. Translation gives CASSVRLGVDTQYF.

Here the CDR3 reads CASSQDKNTGELFF. The CDR3 nucleotides are TGCGCCAGCAGTCAGGACAAGAACACCGGGGAGCTGTTTTTT. The gene calls are TRBV10-1 and TRBJ2-2; D perhaps matches TRBD1 (5 bases). The CDR3 has 14 amino acids. Germline V lookup: CDR1 WNHNN, CDR2 SYGVQD (reference sequence). Trimming stripped 5 bases from V and 1 base from J, with 8 bases between.

The V gene is TRBV19, the J gene TRBJ2-2; 10 nucleotides align to TRBD1. V trimming: 5 bases; J trimming: 6 bases; junction bases outside the gene matches: 6. The CDR3 length is 15 residues. Germline V gene data show CDR1 as LNHDA and CDR2 as SQIVND (reference sequence). CDR3 loop: CASSSGTGAPGELFF. CDR3 nucleotide sequence: TGTGCCAGTAGTTCCGGGACAGGGGCCCCCGGGGAGCTGTTTTTT.

The chain has TRBV10-3 and TRBJ1-1, with a tentative D call TRBD1 (6 bases). The CDR3 sequence is 10 residues long. CDR1 ENHRY and CDR2 SYGVKD come from the germline V gene. V was clipped by 11 bases and J by 6 bases, with 10 bases between them. For the CDR3, the DNA is TGTGCCTCGAGGGGGGCTGAAGCTTTCTTT. Protein: CASRGAEAFF.

J is TRBJ1-1 and V is TRBV6-5, with 7 nucleotides matching TRBD1. Trimming at V came to 2 bases and at J to 1 base, leaving 4 bases not matched to a gene. CDR3 length equals 15 residues. The germline V gene encodes CDR1 MNHEY and CDR2 SVGAGI. The CDR3 region is CASSYRYRGNTEAFF. CDR3 coding DNA: TGTGCCAGCAGTTACCGTTACAGGGGGAACACTGAAGCTTTCTTT.

The chain uses TRBV4-3 and TRBJ1-2, with a possible D match to TRBD1 (5 bases). This CDR3 has 17 amino acids. Between the trimmed V and J ends, which lost 3 bases and 4 bases, there was a span of 21 bases. The V gene's germline CDR1 is LGHNA and CDR2 YSLEER. The CDR3 loop is CASSQGGVAPVGYGYTF. Here the CDR3 DNA reads TGCGCCAGCAGCCAGGGAGGGGTGGCGCCCGTGGGCTATGGCTACACCTTC.

A few counts support this clone. The chain links TRBV11-2 to TRBJ2-2; D uncertain. From germline, CDR1 is SGHAT and CDR2 FQNNGV. The CDR3 spans 14 residues. V lost 3 bases and J 0 bases, leaving 5 bases between the germline ends. The CDR3 sequence: CASSFRPNTGELFF. CDR3 DNA: TGTGCCAGCAGCTTTCGGCCGAACACCGGGGAGCTGTTTTTT.

V is TRBV6-1 and J is TRBJ2-5; 10 bases are a match to TRBD2. The germline V gene encodes CDR1 MNHNS and CDR2 SASEGT. J gave up 7 bases and V 1 base, and 12 bases lay outside the gene matches. The CDR3 has 17 amino acids. CDR3 sequence: CASSEEGGLASFMTQYF. CDR3 bases: TGTGCCAGCAGTGAAGAGGGGGGACTAGCGAGTTTCATGACCCAGTACTTC.

This chain connects TRBV3-1 (or the pseudogene TRBV3-2) to TRBJ2-7, with D possibly matching TRBD2 (6 bases). Germline V lookup: CDR1 LGHDT, CDR2 YNNKEL (reference sequence). The CDR3 loop spans 15 amino acids. The V end lost 1 base, the J end lost 0 bases, and 10 bases lay between the germline ends. CDR3 nucleotide sequence: TGTGCCAGCAGCCAAGGGTCCGGGAGCTCCTACGAGCAGTACTTC. Translated: CASSQGSGSSYEQYF.

The chain has TRBV7-8 and TRBJ1-3, with 7 positions matching TRBD1. This CDR3 has 15 amino acids. Germline trimming cut 2 bases from V and 0 bases from J; bases unmatched to any gene: 1. Germline V gene data show CDR1 as SGHVS and CDR2 as FQNEAQ. The CDR3 reads CASSLWTGSGNTIYF. CDR3 DNA: TGTGCCAGCAGCTTATGGACAGGCTCTGGAAACACCATATATTTT.

The chain recombines TRBV27 with TRBJ1-1; no reliable D call. CDR1 is MNHEY and CDR2 is SMNVEV in the germline V gene (reference sequence). This CDR3 has 13 residues. V was trimmed by 5 bases and J by 2 bases, leaving 9 bases between them. CDR3 nucleotides: TGTGCCAGCAGTCCGGTGGGAAACACTGAAGCTTTCTTT. This sequence encodes CASSPVGNTEAFF.

The V call is TRBV6-1, the J call TRBJ2-6; D gene unclear. The germline V and J ends were trimmed by 3 bases and 3 bases, with 9 bases remaining between them. The germline V gene has CDR1 MNHNS and CDR2 SASEGT. This CDR3 has 15 amino acids. The CDR3 DNA reads TGTGCCAGCAGTGAGGGTTCGTTTGGGGCCAACGTCCTGACTTTC. Translating gives CASSEGSFGANVLTF.

V is TRBV4-2 and J is TRBJ2-1, with TRBD2 identical over 10 bases. Trimming removed 2 bases from V and 4 bases from J; junction bases left unmatched: 8. Germline CDR1 and CDR2: LGHNA and YNFKEQ. This CDR3 is built from 17 residues. Here the CDR3 DNA reads TGTGCCAGCAGCCAAACCCAAACTAGCGGGGATTACAATGAGCAGTTCTTC. It codes for CASSQTQTSGDYNEQFF.